Sequencing of this T cell receptor beta chain was carried out in a study of T cell changes during pregnancy in multiple sclerosis. V lost 6 bases to trimming and J lost 0 bases, with 11 bases between them. CDR1 MDHEN and CDR2 SYDVKM come from the germline V gene. This CDR3 is built from 15 residues. Using immunoSEQ multiplex PCR, the repertoire was profiled, and TCRdb retains in-frame clones only, with some absent. Among more than 65,000 clones listed, about 95% were seen once. This TCR was recovered from a female donor with multiple sclerosis, enrolled in a pregnancy study. The rearrangement joins TRBV28 to TRBJ2-2; D not resolved. Sequencing was performed on peripheral blood, taken in the second trimester of pregnancy. DNA for the CDR3: TGTGCCAGCAGCCTAGGTACATCGAACACCGGGGAGCTGTTTTTT. This sequence encodes CASSLGTSNTGELFF. The complete variable domain, with remaining parts taken from reference TRBV28 and TRBJ2-2, reads DVKVTQSSRYLVKRTGEKVFLECVQDMDHENMFWYRQDPGLGLRLIYFSYDVKMKEKGDIPEGYSVSREKKERFSLILESASTNQTSMYLCASSLGTSNTGELFFGEGSRLTVL.